A selection of T cell receptor beta chains follows, all from one sample in a study of blood T cell repertoires in COVID-19. Using immunoSEQ multiplex PCR, the repertoire was profiled, and TCRdb retains in-frame clones only, with some absent. The data show approximately 290,000 clones, around 91% seen once. Source material: peripheral blood. The receptors stem from a woman in her sixties or seventies with acute or convalescent COVID-19. The CDR3 runs from the conserved cysteine through the conserved F or W. Fields, in order: J gene, D gene, V gene, clone size, CDR3 length, CDR3 DNA, CDR3 protein. The D gene is left open where the match is weak. A clone size is listed for some rows: how often the clone was seen (once, few, many), or a class if it is expanded.

TRBJ2-2,-,TRBV9,once,16,TGTGCCAGCAGCGTAGGACAGACTGCGAACACCGGGGAGCTGTTTTTT,CASSVGQTANTGELFF
TRBJ2-3,TRBD1,TRBV5-4,-,15,TGTGCCAGCAGCTTGACGGGGACAGGATCTGATACGCAGTATTTT,CASSLTGTGSDTQYF
TRBJ2-1,TRBD2,TRBV5-4,-,18,TGTGCCAGCAGCTTGGATGGAACAAGCGGGAGCTCCTACAATGAGCAGTTCTTC,CASSLDGTSGSSYNEQFF
TRBJ2-3,TRBD2,TRBV6-2/TRBV6-3,once,15,TGTGCCAGCAGTTACCGACTAGCGGGGCTAGATACGCAGTATTTT,CASSYRLAGLDTQYF
TRBJ2-7,-,TRBV29-1,few,15,TGCAGCGTTGAAGGGGAACTCGGGAGAGATTACGAGCAGTACTTC,CSVEGELGRDYEQYF
TRBJ2-7,-,TRBV21-1,-,16,TGTGCCAGCAGCCCAGCTTCGGGACAGGGCTCCTACGAGCAGTACTTC,CASSPASGQGSYEQYF
TRBJ2-3,TRBD2,TRBV7-8,-,20,TGTGCCAGCAGCTTAGCGCTAGACCTAGCGGGAGGCACTAGCACAGATACGCAGTATTTT,CASSLALDLAGGTSTDTQYF
TRBJ1-5,-,TRBV15,-,16,TGTGCTACCAGCAGAGGGCAAGTGCTGAGCAATCAGCCCCAGCATTTT,CATSRGQVLSNQPQHF
TRBJ2-3,TRBD2,TRBV7-3,-,17,TGTGCCAGCAGCCGGGGAGGGTCCCCGCTGGGGAGAAATACGCAGTATTTT,CASSRGGSPLGRNTQYF
TRBJ2-5,-,TRBV9,-,14,TGTGCCAGCAGCGTCCTACCGGCGGGGGAGACCCAGTACTTC,CASSVLPAGETQYF
TRBJ1-1,TRBD1,TRBV7-3,-,13,TGTGCCAGCAGCTCGGGGACAGGGGGTGAAGCTTTCTTT,CASSSGTGGEAFF
TRBJ1-6,-,TRBV28,-,15,TGTGCCAGCACCCCTACACCGGGACATCAATCACCCCTCCACTTT,CASTPTPGHQSPLHF
TRBJ2-1,TRBD1,TRBV19,-,17,TGTGCCAGTAGTATAAAAGCACCGGGACAGGGGGCGACCGAGCAGTTCTTC,CASSIKAPGQGATEQFF
TRBJ2-5,TRBD1,TRBV5-1,-,16,TGCGCCAGCAGCTTGGCCATAGGACAGGGGGCTGAGACCCAGTACTTC,CASSLAIGQGAETQYF
TRBJ2-1,-,TRBV3-1/TRBV3-2,-,19,TGTGCCAGCAGCCAGCCACTAATCGAGGCGGGGCAACCTTACAATGAGCAGTTCTTC,CASSQPLIEAGQPYNEQFF
TRBJ2-3,TRBD2,TRBV10-3,-,18,TGTGCCATCAGTGATGGGGGGACTAGCGGGGCTAGCACAGATACGCAGTATTTT,CAISDGGTSGASTDTQYF
TRBJ1-1,-,TRBV7-9,-,14,TGTGCCAGCAGCACAGTCACCCTGAACACTGAAGCTTTCTTT,CASSTVTLNTEAFF